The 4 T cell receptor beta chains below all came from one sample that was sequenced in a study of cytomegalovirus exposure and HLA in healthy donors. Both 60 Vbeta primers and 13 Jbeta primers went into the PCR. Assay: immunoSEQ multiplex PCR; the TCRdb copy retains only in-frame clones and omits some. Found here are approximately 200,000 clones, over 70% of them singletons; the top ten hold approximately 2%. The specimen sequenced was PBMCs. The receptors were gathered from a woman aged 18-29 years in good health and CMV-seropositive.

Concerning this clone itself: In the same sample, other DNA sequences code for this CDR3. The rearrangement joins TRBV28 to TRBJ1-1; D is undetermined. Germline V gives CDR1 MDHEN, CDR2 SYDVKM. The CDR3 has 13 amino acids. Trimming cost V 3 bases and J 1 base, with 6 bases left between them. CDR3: CASSLPGNTEAFF. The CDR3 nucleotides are TGTGCCAGCAGTTTGCCAGGGAACACTGAAGCTTTCTTT.

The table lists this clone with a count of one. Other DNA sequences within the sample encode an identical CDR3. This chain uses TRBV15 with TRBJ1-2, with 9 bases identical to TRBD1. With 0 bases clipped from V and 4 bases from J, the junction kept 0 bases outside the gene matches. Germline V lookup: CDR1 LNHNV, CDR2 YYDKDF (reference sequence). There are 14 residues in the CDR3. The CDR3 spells CATSREGQGYGYTF. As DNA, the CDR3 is TGTGCCACCAGCAGAGAGGGACAGGGCTATGGCTACACCTTC.

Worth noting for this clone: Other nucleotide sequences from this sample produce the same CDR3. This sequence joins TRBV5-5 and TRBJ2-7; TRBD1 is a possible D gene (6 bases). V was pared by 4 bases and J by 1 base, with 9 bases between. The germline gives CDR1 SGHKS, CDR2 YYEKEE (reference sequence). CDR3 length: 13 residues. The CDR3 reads CASSLDRSYEQYF. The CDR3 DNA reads TGTGCCAGCAGCCTCGACAGGTCCTACGAGCAGTACTTC.

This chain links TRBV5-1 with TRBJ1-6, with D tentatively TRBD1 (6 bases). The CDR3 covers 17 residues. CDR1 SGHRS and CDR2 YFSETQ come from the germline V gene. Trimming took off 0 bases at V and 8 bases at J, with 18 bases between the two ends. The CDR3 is CASSLELGRGDDSPLHF. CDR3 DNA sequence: TGCGCCAGCAGCTTGGAGCTGGGCAGGGGAGATGATTCACCCCTCCACTTT.